A single sample is the source of the 28 T cell receptor beta chains below, sequenced in a study of T cells in Graves' hyperthyroidism and ophthalmopathy. Regions amplified from RNA transcripts were the TCR beta CDR3 regions. The HTBI set primed first-round TCR CDR3 RT-PCR. TCRdb re-called the multiplex PCR reads through MiXCR, storing one row per CDR3 protein. The sample comprises under 700,000 distinct CDR3 sequences, roughly 46% of which are singletons, and approximately 8.2% rests with the top ten. Sequenced sample: peripheral blood or thyroid tissue (not recorded which). The receptor set was obtained from a woman aged 18-29 years with Graves' hyperthyroidism.

The chain employs TRBV20-1 and TRBJ1-5; D unresolved. The ends were cut back, 0 bases at V and 2 bases at J, with 11 bases in the middle. The germline gives CDR1 DFQATT, CDR2 SNEGSKA (reference sequence). The CDR3 is made up of 15 amino acids. The CDR3 protein is CSAREMELGNQPQHF. The CDR3 DNA reads TGCAGTGCTAGAGAGATGGAGTTAGGCAATCAGCCCCAGCATTTT.

About this clonotype itself: Germline is not matched at one junction end, which may reflect a read error. V and J are TRBV10-3 and TRBJ2-7; possible D gene TRBD2, 5 bases. The CDR3 has 16 amino acids. Germline CDR1 and CDR2: ENHRY and SYGVKD. DNA of the CDR3: TGCGCCAGCAGCCAAGATCGGGATAGCGCATCCTACGAGCAGTACTTC. This translates into CASSQDRDSASYEQYF.

Ten or more counts support this clonotype. CDR3 nucleotide sequence: TGCAGTGCTGAGGACGGACGATCCCAAGAGACCCAGTACTTC. It translates to CSAEDGRSQETQYF. The gene calls are TRBV20-1 and TRBJ2-5, with D uncertain. V dropped 5 bases and J dropped 1 base, with 14 bases sitting between them. This CDR3 spans 14 amino acids. From germline, CDR1 is DFQATT and CDR2 SNEGSKA (reference sequence).

J is TRBJ2-7 and V is TRBV10-1; 9 bases agree with TRBD2. The end of the DNA fits TRBJ2-1 better, so the J call may be wrong. This CDR3 contains 19 residues. Germline V CDR1 and CDR2: WNHNN, SYGVQD (reference sequence). The CDR3 DNA reads as TGCGCCAGCAGTGATTCGAGGCTAGCGGGATCGGTAAAGGACAATGAGCAGTTCTTC. Translation: CASSDSRLAGSVKDNEQFF.

CDR3 residues: CASSSSAGGQETQYF. The CDR3, as DNA: TGTGCCAGCAGCTCGTCAGCGGGAGGGCAAGAGACCCAGTACTTC. This sequence joins TRBV2 and TRBJ2-5; TRBD2 matches at 10 bases. V shed 6 bases, J shed 2 bases, and the junction held 6 bases outside the gene matches. CDR1 SNHLY and CDR2 FYNNEI come from the germline V gene. This CDR3 has 15 amino acids.

This clonotype was counted many times. The J gene is TRBJ1-5, the V gene TRBV6-5, with 10 bases that match TRBD1. The V segment lost 7 bases and the J segment 6 bases; nucleotides outside the gene matches: 6. Germline V lookup: CDR1 MNHEY, CDR2 SVGAGI. This CDR3 spans 14 amino acids. The CDR3 sequence: CASKGTGDGQPQHF. The CDR3 region has the DNA TGTGCCAGCAAAGGGACAGGGGATGGTCAGCCCCAGCATTTT.

This clonotype was seen more than once but under ten times. The chain uses TRBV7-9 and TRBJ1-2; D not resolved. The CDR3 runs 15 residues. V was cut by 2 bases and J by 4 bases, with 14 bases left in between. CDR1 SEHNR and CDR2 FQNEAQ come from the germline V gene (reference sequence). In nucleotides, the CDR3 is TGTGCCAGCAGCTTACACTCTTCCATTTTCTATGGCTACACCTTC. Protein: CASSLHSSIFYGYTF.

V usage is TRBV7-2 and J usage is TRBJ2-7; 10 bases align to TRBD2. CDR1 SGHTA and CDR2 FQGNSA come from the germline V gene. V lost 2 bases, J lost 3 bases, and 10 bases stayed unmatched. The CDR3 runs 17 residues. The CDR3 reads CASSLMASGRRGYEQYF. In nucleotides, the CDR3 is TGTGCCAGCAGCTTAATGGCTAGCGGGAGAAGGGGCTACGAGCAGTACTTC.

With regard to this clonotype: An end of the junction does not agree with germline; a read error may underlie this. This rearrangement joins TRBV10-3 to TRBJ2-5, with TRBD1 matching over 8 bases. The CDR3 runs to 15 residues. The germline CDR1 and CDR2 sequences are ENHRY and SYGVKD. The CDR3 DNA is TGTGCCACCAGTGACCCCGGACAGGGAGGAGAGACCCAGTACTTC. Protein product: CATSDPGQGGETQYF.

The chain has TRBV2 and TRBJ1-2; maybe TRBD1 (5 bases). Trimming stripped 3 bases from V and 0 bases from J, with 8 bases between. The germline V gene encodes CDR1 SNHLY and CDR2 FYNNEI. CDR3 size: 14 residues. CDR3 in DNA: TGTGCCAGCAGTGAGGGGCAGGCTAACTATGGCTACACCTTC. Protein sequence: CASSEGQANYGYTF.

As to this clonotype: A much bigger clone sits one base away, suggesting this may be a read error. The chain recombines TRBV11-2 with TRBJ1-1; D remains unclear. Germline values: CDR1 SGHAT, CDR2 FQNNGV. The CDR3 runs 11 residues. The CDR3 DNA reads as TGTGCCAACAGCTTCGTGTCTGAAGCTTTCTTT. The encoded protein is CANSFVSEAFF.

This clonotype has only one observation. This chain links TRBV25-1 with TRBJ1-6; a possible D gene is TRBD1 (6 bases). Germline V gene sequence: CDR1 MGHDK, CDR2 SYGVNS. Trimming removed 11 bases from V and 8 bases from J, with 22 bases in between. This CDR3 has 15 amino acids. The DNA of the CDR3 is TGTGCCTGGCATAGGACAGAGCCACGGGATTCACCCCTCCACTTT. It specifies CAWHRTEPRDSPLHF.

Regarding this clonotype: This may stem from a read error, because a much larger clone lies one nucleotide away. The chain combines TRBV10-2 with TRBJ2-5, with TRBD2 as a possible D gene (5 bases). The CDR3 has 13 amino acids. Germline V gene data show CDR1 as WSHSY and CDR2 as SAAADI. Trimming took off 6 bases at V and 6 bases at J, with 14 bases between the two ends. This CDR3 is CASREVSWQTQYF. CDR3 bases: TGCGCCAGCAGGGAGGTTAGCTGGCAGACCCAGTACTTC.

The chain recombines TRBV6-6 with TRBJ1-2; D is possibly TRBD1 (5 bases). V dropped 4 bases and J dropped 8 bases, with 14 bases sitting between them. Per germline, CDR1 MNHNY and CDR2 SVGAGI (reference sequence). The CDR3 covers 13 residues. Here the CDR3 reads CASSSYRDVGYTF. The DNA for the CDR3 is TGTGCCAGCAGTTCCTACCGGGACGTAGGCTACACCTTC.

This clonotype showed up just a few times. The V and J genes are TRBV5-1 and TRBJ1-1; perhaps TRBD1 as D (6 bases). Germline V gene sequence: CDR1 SGHRS, CDR2 YFSETQ. This CDR3 has 14 residues. V was cut by 6 bases and J by 0 bases, with 12 bases left in between. The CDR3 DNA sequence: TGCGCCAGCACAACGACAGGTATGAACACTGAAGCTTTCTTT. It specifies CASTTTGMNTEAFF.

The table lists this clonotype with a few counts. V usage is TRBV20-1 and J usage is TRBJ1-1; D is ambiguous. The CDR3 consists of 12 residues. CDR1 is DFQATT and CDR2 is SNEGSKA in the germline V gene (reference sequence). Trimming cost V 1 base and J 1 base, with 4 bases left between them. CDR3 nucleotide sequence: TGCAGTGCTAGAGCCGGGAACACTGAAGCTTTCTTT. This codes for CSARAGNTEAFF.

CDR3 region: CASSPGLAGEVGAYEQYF. The CDR3 DNA reads TGTGCCAGCAGCCCTGGACTAGCGGGAGAAGTCGGGGCCTACGAGCAGTACTTC. The rearrangement uses TRBV4-2 and TRBJ2-7; TRBD2 matches 13 bases. The CDR3 extends over 18 amino acids. CDR1 is LGHNA, CDR2 YNFKEQ, per germline. The junction had 11 bases not matched to a gene; V was cut back by 4 bases and J by 2 bases.

This clonotype has at least ten counts. This chain uses TRBV29-1 with TRBJ2-7; D possibly corresponds to TRBD1 (5 bases). The V gene's germline CDR1 is SQVTM and CDR2 ANQGSEA. CDR3 length: 12 residues. Trimming removed 6 bases at V and 6 bases at J, with 15 bases between. This CDR3 reads CSVEDTASEQYF. Here the CDR3 DNA reads TGCAGCGTAGAGGACACGGCCAGCGAGCAGTACTTC.

The V call is TRBV10-3, the J call TRBJ1-3, with D possibly matching TRBD1 (6 bases). Trimming shortened V by 6 bases and J by 4 bases, and 10 bases separated the two germline ends. Germline CDR1 is ENHRY and CDR2 is SYGVKD. The CDR3 is 13 amino acids. The CDR3 coding sequence is TGTGCCATCAGACAGGGAGACGGAAACACCATATATTTT. It translates to CAIRQGDGNTIYF.

V usage is TRBV2 and J usage is TRBJ2-7, with a possible D match to TRBD1 (5 bases). Trimming shortened V by 8 bases and J by 3 bases, and 20 bases separated the two germline ends. The germline V gene encodes CDR1 SNHLY and CDR2 FYNNEI. This CDR3 has 15 residues. The CDR3: CASVEAGHILYEQYF. DNA of the CDR3: TGTGCCAGCGTCGAAGCAGGACACATACTCTACGAGCAGTACTTC.

This clonotype was counted between two and nine times. The chain carries TRBV5-5 and TRBJ2-7, with D perhaps matching TRBD1 (6 bases). This CDR3 is 15 amino acids long. Germline CDR1 reads SGHKS; CDR2 reads YYEKEE (reference sequence). Trimming left V 0 bases short and J 4 bases short, with 14 bases between. CDR3 bases: TGTGCCAGCAGCTTGGCGCCGGGACAACGATACGAGCAGTACTTC. This gives the protein CASSLAPGQRYEQYF.

This clonotype was recorded once. The rearrangement uses TRBV19 and TRBJ2-1, with TRBD2 matching 7 bases. CDR1 is LNHDA, CDR2 SQIVND, per germline (reference sequence). V shed 10 bases and J 8 bases; nucleotides not matched to a gene: 11. This CDR3 has 13 amino acids. CDR3 bases: TGTGCCACGGGAGGCCCGGGCGACTATGAGCAGTTCTTC. Its translation is CATGGPGDYEQFF.

This clonotype was counted a single time. Since a much larger clone is just one base distant, this may be a read error. This chain uses TRBV7-9 with TRBJ1-6; weak D call: TRBD1 (6 bases). The CDR3 sequence is 13 residues long. From germline, CDR1 is SEHNR and CDR2 FQNEAQ (reference sequence). CDR3 loop: CSSKGGGNSPLHF. The CDR3, as DNA: TGTTCCAGCAAGGGGGGAGGGAATTCACCCCTCCACTTT.

In its sample, this clonotype was seen many times. The CDR3 DNA sequence: TGTGCCAGCGGTCCAGGGACAGTACAAGAGACCCAGTACTTC. Its protein is CASGPGTVQETQYF. The chain has TRBV2 and TRBJ2-5; the match to TRBD1 covers 7 bases. V shed 8 bases and J 2 bases; nucleotides not matched to a gene: 8. This CDR3 has 14 amino acids. The V gene's germline CDR1 is SNHLY and CDR2 FYNNEI.

This clonotype has ten or more counts. CDR3 sequence reads: CASSRHREGPRGYTF. The CDR3 bases are TGTGCCAGCAGTCGCCACCGGGAAGGCCCGAGGGGCTACACCTTC. This chain uses TRBV25-1 with TRBJ1-2; no clear D. The V and J ends lost 5 bases and 8 bases respectively, with 21 bases between them. Germline CDR1 MGHDK, CDR2 SYGVNS. The CDR3 sequence is 15 residues long.

The chain joins TRBV7-9 to TRBJ1-4; possible D gene TRBD1, 5 bases. This CDR3 has 16 residues. CDR1 and CDR2 from the germline V gene are SEHNR and FQNEAQ (reference sequence). The V end lost 5 bases, the J end lost 4 bases, and 17 bases lay between the germline ends. DNA for the CDR3: TGTGCCAGCAGCCCGGGACTCCGAAGCTATAATGAAAAACTGTTTTTT. As protein: CASSPGLRSYNEKLFF.

The chain links TRBV7-2 to TRBJ2-2; D gene ambiguous. Germline V gives CDR1 SGHTA, CDR2 FQGNSA. Between the trimmed V and J ends, which lost 3 bases and 6 bases, there was a span of 8 bases. CDR3 length equals 13 residues. DNA for the CDR3: TGTGCCAGCAGCTTCGTAGGACCCGGGGAGCTGTTTTTT. It yields the protein CASSFVGPGELFF.

The chain links TRBV12-3 or TRBV12-4 to TRBJ1-4; D remains unclear. V lost 6 bases, J lost 7 bases, and 6 bases lay in between. This CDR3 contains 11 residues. In nucleotides, the CDR3 is TGTGCCAGCAGGCGACGTGAAAAACTGTTTTTT. It translates to CASRRREKLFF.